The T cell receptor beta chain under discussion was sequenced for a study of blood T cell repertoires in COVID-19. The protocol was immunoSEQ multiplex PCR, while the TCRdb copy is restricted to in-frame clones and leaves out a portion. The data contain 120,000 to 150,000 clones, around four fifths of them singletons. From germline, CDR1 is SGHNT and CDR2 YYREEE (reference sequence). Trimming shortened V by 4 bases and J by 5 bases, and 9 bases separated the two germline ends. The CDR3 sequence is 13 residues long. The rearrangement uses TRBV5-4 and TRBJ2-2; no clear D gene. Sequenced input: peripheral blood. The origin of this receptor is a human donor in a cohort sampled during active COVID-19. The CDR3, as DNA: TGTGCCAGCAGCCAGGTTCGGACCGGGGAGCTGTTTTTT. Translation gives CASSQVRTGELFF.